The T cell receptor beta chain under discussion was sequenced for a study of Graves' ophthalmopathy and Graves' hyperthyroidism. Study-wide findings and caveats: Stable hyperthyroidism and ophthalmopathy were told apart by a 13-signature model, which achieved almost 90% sensitivity and approximately 82% specificity. With just under 71% sensitivity and roughly 72% specificity, the model predicted ophthalmopathy progression.

This clonotype turned up a few times. Its antigen is unidentified. The V and J ends lost 1 base and 3 bases respectively, with 9 bases between them. Germline V CDR1 and CDR2: MGHRA, YSYEKL. CDR3 length equals 14 residues. The sequenced template was RNA, covering the TCR beta CDR3 region. Second-round multiplex PCR came after first-round RT-PCR with HTBI primers. TCRdb itself ran the multiplex PCR reads through MiXCR, one entry per CDR3 protein. In the table there are some 240,000 distinct CDR3 sequences, around 42% of which are singletons. For donors with ophthalmopathy, the disease showed moderate-to-severe activity, reached CAS ≥3 and NOSPECS ≥4, and had lasted under 3 months. Thyroid ultrasound, orbital computed tomography, TRAb, serum thyroxine and clinical symptoms formed the basis of diagnosis.

V usage is TRBV4-1 and J usage is TRBJ1-1, with a possible D match to TRBD1 (6 bases). This clonotype originated in an adult man with Graves' ophthalmopathy. The specimen sequenced was peripheral blood. CDR3 sequence reads: CASSQVSGDTEAFF. CDR3 bases: TGCGCCAGCAGCCAAGTCTCAGGGGACACTGAAGCTTTCTTT.